A selection of T cell receptor beta chains follows, all from one sample in a study of blood T cells in healthy people across ages. TCRdb itself ran the 5' RACE reads through MiXCR, one entry per CDR3 protein. The sample carries over a million distinct CDR3 sequences, roughly 45% recorded once. The sample taken for sequencing was blood. The receptors originated from a woman between 18 and 29 years old in good health. CDR3s include the opening cysteine and the closing phenylalanine or tryptophan. A D gene is named only where the DNA matches it firmly. For some rows the clone size is stated as once, few or many, or as a class when expanded; others skip it.

D gene: .; J gene: TRBJ1-2; clone size: .; V gene: TRBV29-1; CDR3 protein: CSVGPENYGYTF; CDR3 DNA: TGCAGCGTTGGCCCGGAGAACTATGGCTACACCTTC
D gene: .; J gene: TRBJ1-1; clone size: .; V gene: TRBV6-5; CDR3 protein: CASSSDIGGTEAFF; CDR3 DNA: TGTGCCAGCAGTTCGGACATAGGGGGGACTGAAGCTTTCTTT
D gene: TRBD2; J gene: TRBJ2-3; clone size: .; V gene: TRBV10-3; CDR3 protein: CAISKTSGSTTDTQYF; CDR3 DNA: TGTGCCATCAGTAAGACTAGCGGGAGTACCACAGATACGCAGTATTTT
D gene: TRBD2; J gene: TRBJ2-5; clone size: .; V gene: TRBV6-5; CDR3 protein: CASSNGLAIETQYF; CDR3 DNA: TGTGCCAGCAGCAACGGACTAGCGATTGAGACCCAGTACTTC
D gene: TRBD2; J gene: TRBJ2-3; clone size: few; V gene: TRBV5-1; CDR3 protein: CASSLRLAGGNTDTQYF; CDR3 DNA: TGCGCCAGCAGCCTAAGACTAGCGGGAGGGAACACAGATACGCAGTATTTT
D gene: .; J gene: TRBJ1-6; clone size: few; V gene: TRBV7-9; CDR3 protein: CASSPRESNSPLHF; CDR3 DNA: TGTGCCAGCAGCCCCAGGGAATCGAATTCACCCCTCCACTTT
D gene: .; J gene: TRBJ1-2; clone size: few; V gene: TRBV27; CDR3 protein: CASNLGSSYGYTF; CDR3 DNA: TGTGCCAGCAACCTGGGTAGTTCTTATGGCTACACCTTC
D gene: .; J gene: TRBJ1-2; clone size: .; V gene: TRBV28; CDR3 protein: CANREAGEYGYTF; CDR3 DNA: TGTGCCAACCGGGAGGCAGGGGAATATGGCTACACCTTC
D gene: .; J gene: TRBJ2-3; clone size: few; V gene: TRBV9; CDR3 protein: CASSAWGAWGDTQYF; CDR3 DNA: TGTGCCAGCAGCGCCTGGGGGGCCTGGGGAGATACGCAGTATTTT
D gene: .; J gene: TRBJ2-3; clone size: .; V gene: TRBV4-1; CDR3 protein: CASSPDYLTDAQYF; CDR3 DNA: TGCGCCAGCAGCCCGGACTACCTCACAGATGCGCAGTATTTT
D gene: .; J gene: TRBJ2-7; clone size: few; V gene: TRBV6-5; CDR3 protein: CASNPWPDLNYEQYF; CDR3 DNA: TGTGCCAGCAATCCTTGGCCGGACTTAAACTACGAGCAGTACTTC
D gene: TRBD1; J gene: TRBJ2-3; clone size: .; V gene: TRBV2; CDR3 protein: CASSSTVPRDRETDTQYF; CDR3 DNA: TGTGCCAGCAGTTCTACAGTCCCCCGGGACAGGGAGACCGATACGCAGTATTTT
D gene: TRBD1; J gene: TRBJ1-1; clone size: few; V gene: TRBV12-3/TRBV12-4; CDR3 protein: CASSFQQGVGTEAFF; CDR3 DNA: TGTGCCAGCAGTTTCCAACAGGGGGTAGGCACTGAAGCTTTCTTT
D gene: TRBD1; J gene: TRBJ2-2; clone size: few; V gene: TRBV25-1; CDR3 protein: CASRGTGAGELFF; CDR3 DNA: TGTGCCAGCAGAGGAACAGGGGCCGGGGAGCTGTTTTTT
D gene: TRBD2; J gene: TRBJ2-6; clone size: few; V gene: TRBV27; CDR3 protein: CASSFLADSGANVLTF; CDR3 DNA: TGTGCCAGCAGTTTCCTAGCGGACTCTGGGGCCAACGTCCTGACTTTC
D gene: .; J gene: TRBJ2-5; clone size: few; V gene: TRBV20-1; CDR3 protein: CSARGQLGQETQYF; CDR3 DNA: TGCAGTGCTAGAGGTCAACTAGGCCAAGAGACCCAGTACTTC